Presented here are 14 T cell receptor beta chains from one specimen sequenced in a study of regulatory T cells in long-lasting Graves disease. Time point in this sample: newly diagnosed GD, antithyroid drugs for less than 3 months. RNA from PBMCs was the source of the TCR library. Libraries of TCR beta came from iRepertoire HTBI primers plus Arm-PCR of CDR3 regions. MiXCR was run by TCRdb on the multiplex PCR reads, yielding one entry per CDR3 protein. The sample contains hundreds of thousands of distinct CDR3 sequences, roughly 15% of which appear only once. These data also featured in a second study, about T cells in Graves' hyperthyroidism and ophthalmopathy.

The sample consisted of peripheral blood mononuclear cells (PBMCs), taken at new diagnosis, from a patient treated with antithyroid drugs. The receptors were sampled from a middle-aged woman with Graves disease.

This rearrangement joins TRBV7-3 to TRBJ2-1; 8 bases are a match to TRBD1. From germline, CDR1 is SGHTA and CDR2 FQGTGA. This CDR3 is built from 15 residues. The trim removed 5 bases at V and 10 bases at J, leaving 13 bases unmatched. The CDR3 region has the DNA TGTGCCAGCAGCGCGACAGGGGTCCCTAGGGAGGAGCAGTTCTTC. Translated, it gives CASSATGVPREEQFF.

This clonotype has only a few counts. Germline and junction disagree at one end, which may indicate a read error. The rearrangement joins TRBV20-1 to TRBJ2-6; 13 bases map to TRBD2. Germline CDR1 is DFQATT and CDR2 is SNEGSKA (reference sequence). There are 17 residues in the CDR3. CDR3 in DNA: TGCAGTGCCAGAGGACTAGCGGGGGCCCCTGGGGCCAACGTCCTGACTTTC. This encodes CSARGLAGAPGANVLTF.

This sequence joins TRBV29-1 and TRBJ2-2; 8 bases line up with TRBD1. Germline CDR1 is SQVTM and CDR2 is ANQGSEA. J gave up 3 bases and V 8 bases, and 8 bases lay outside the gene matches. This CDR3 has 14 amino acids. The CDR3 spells CSIRDRRDTGELFF. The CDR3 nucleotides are TGCAGCATCCGGGACAGGCGGGACACCGGGGAGCTGTTTTTT.

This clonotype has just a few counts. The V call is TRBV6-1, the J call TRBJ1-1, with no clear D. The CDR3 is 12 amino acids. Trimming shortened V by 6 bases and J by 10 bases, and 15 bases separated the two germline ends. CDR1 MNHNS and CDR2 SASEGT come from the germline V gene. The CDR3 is CASSWYLSGAFF. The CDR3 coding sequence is TGTGCCAGCAGCTGGTATTTGTCAGGAGCTTTCTTT.

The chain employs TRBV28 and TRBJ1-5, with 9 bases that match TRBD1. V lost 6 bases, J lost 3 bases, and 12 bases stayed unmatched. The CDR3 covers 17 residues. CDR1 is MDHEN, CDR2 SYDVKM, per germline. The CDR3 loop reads CASRKQGAQNDNQPQHF. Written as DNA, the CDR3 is TGTGCCAGCAGAAAACAGGGGGCGCAAAACGACAATCAGCCCCAGCATTTT.

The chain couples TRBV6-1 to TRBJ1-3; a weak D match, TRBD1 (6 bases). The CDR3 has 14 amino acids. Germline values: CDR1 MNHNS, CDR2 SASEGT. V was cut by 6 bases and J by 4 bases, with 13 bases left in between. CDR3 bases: TGTGCCAGCAGAGTGGACAGACACGGAAACACCATATATTTT. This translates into CASRVDRHGNTIYF.

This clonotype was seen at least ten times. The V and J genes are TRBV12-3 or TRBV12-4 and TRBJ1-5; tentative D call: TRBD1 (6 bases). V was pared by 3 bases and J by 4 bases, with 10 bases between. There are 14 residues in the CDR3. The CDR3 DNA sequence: TGTGCCAGCAGTTTTTGGGACAAAAATCAGCCCCAGCATTTT. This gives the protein CASSFWDKNQPQHF.

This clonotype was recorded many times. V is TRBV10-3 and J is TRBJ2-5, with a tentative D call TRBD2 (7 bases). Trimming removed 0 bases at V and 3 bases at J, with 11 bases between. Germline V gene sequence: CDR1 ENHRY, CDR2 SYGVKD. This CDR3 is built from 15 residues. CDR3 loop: CAISESPGGKETQYF. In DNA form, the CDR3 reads TGTGCCATCAGTGAGTCCCCGGGGGGCAAAGAGACCCAGTACTTC.

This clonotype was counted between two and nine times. The CDR3 reads CASSQIPGTSNTGELFF. The CDR3 bases are TGCGCCAGCAGCCAGATTCCCGGGACCTCAAACACCGGGGAGCTGTTTTTT. The gene calls are TRBV4-1 and TRBJ2-2, with D perhaps TRBD1 or TRBD2 (5 bases each). This CDR3 comprises 17 residues. Germline loops: CDR1 MGHRA, CDR2 YSYEKL. V was trimmed by 3 bases and J by 2 bases, leaving 16 bases between them.

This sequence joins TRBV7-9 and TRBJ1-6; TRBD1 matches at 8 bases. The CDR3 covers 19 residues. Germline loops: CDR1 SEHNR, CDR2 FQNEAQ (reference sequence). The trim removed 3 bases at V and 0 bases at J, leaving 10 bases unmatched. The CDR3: CASSLEEGQGSSYNSPLHF. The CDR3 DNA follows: TGTGCCAGCAGCTTGGAAGAAGGACAGGGAAGCTCCTATAATTCACCCCTCCACTTT.

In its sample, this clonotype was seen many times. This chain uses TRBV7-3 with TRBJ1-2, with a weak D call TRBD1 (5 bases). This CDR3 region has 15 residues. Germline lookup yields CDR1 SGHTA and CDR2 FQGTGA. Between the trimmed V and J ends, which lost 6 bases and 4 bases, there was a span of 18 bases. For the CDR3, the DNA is TGTGCCAGCAGTCCCTCGGCAGGGAAGGGCTATGGCTACACCTTC. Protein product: CASSPSAGKGYGYTF.

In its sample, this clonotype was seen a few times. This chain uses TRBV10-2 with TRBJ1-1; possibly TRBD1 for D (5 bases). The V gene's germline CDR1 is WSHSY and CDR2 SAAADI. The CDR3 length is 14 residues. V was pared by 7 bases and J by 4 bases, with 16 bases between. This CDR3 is CASTPGGGGTEAFF. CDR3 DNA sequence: TGCGCCAGCACCCCCGGCGGGGGGGGCACTGAAGCTTTCTTT.

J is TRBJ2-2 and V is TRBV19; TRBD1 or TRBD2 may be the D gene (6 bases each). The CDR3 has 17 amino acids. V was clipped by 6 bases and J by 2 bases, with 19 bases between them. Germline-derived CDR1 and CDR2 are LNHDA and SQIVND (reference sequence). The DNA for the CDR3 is TGTGCCAGTAGAAAAGGTGACCGGGGGCCCAACACCGGGGAGCTGTTTTTT. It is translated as CASRKGDRGPNTGELFF.

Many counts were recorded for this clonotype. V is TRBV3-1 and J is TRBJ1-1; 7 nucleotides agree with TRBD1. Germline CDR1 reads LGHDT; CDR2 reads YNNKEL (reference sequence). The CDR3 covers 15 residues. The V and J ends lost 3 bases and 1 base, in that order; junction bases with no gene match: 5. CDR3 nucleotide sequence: TGTGCCAGCAGCCAGTTGGGACAGACGAACACTGAAGCTTTCTTT. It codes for CASSQLGQTNTEAFF.